These 11 T cell receptor beta chains share one sample of origin, sequenced in a study of T cell responses to AZD1222 COVID-19 vaccine. Assay used: immunoSEQ multiplex PCR; TCRdb lists only in-frame clones, some missing. Here the sample spans 70,000 to 95,000 clones, under 95% being singletons. This material consisted of peripheral blood, taken 28 days after the second AZD1222 dose. The receptors stem from an adult who received the AZD1222 COVID-19 vaccine.

This chain links TRBV2 with TRBJ1-4; a weak D match, TRBD1 (5 bases). The CDR3 spans 18 residues. The germline V and J ends were trimmed by 5 bases and 3 bases, with 22 bases remaining between them. Per the germline V gene, CDR1 is SNHLY and CDR2 is FYNNEI. CDR3 protein: CASSFRATGGSANEKLFF. The CDR3 DNA follows: TGTGCCAGCAGTTTTCGGGCCACAGGAGGGTCAGCTAATGAAAAACTGTTTTTT.

This chain joins TRBV3-1 (or the pseudogene TRBV3-2) and TRBJ1-5; perhaps TRBD1 as D (5 bases). Trimming removed 5 bases from V and 7 bases from J, with 15 bases in between. Germline-derived CDR1 and CDR2 are LGHDT and YNNKEL (reference sequence). The CDR3 has 14 amino acids. In nucleotides, the CDR3 is TGTGCCAGCAGCGCCTGGGGGGGGAACCAGCCCCAGCATTTT. Its translation is CASSAWGGNQPQHF.

The V and J genes are TRBV28 and TRBJ1-2; TRBD1 matches at 7 bases. Germline V gives CDR1 MDHEN, CDR2 SYDVKM. V shed 6 bases and J 1 base; nucleotides not matched to a gene: 14. The CDR3 is made up of 17 amino acids. The CDR3 is CASSLRQGPISNYGYTF. CDR3 sequence (DNA): TGTGCCAGCAGCTTACGACAGGGACCCATTAGTAACTATGGCTACACCTTC.

The CDR3 nucleotides are TGCGCCAGCAGTCGTACTAGCGGGAGAAAGACCCAGTACTTC. This encodes CASSRTSGRKTQYF. The rearrangement joins TRBV10-2 to TRBJ2-5; 11 bases align to TRBD2. V was pared by 5 bases and J by 6 bases, with 5 bases of the junction left unmatched. The germline CDR1 and CDR2 sequences are WSHSY and SAAADI. The CDR3 is made up of 14 amino acids.

The gene calls are TRBV28 and TRBJ2-7, with 7 bases that match TRBD1. Germline-derived CDR1 and CDR2 are MDHEN and SYDVKM. This CDR3 has 13 amino acids. V was clipped by 5 bases and J by 3 bases; unmatched bases: 4. In nucleotides, the CDR3 is TGTGCCAGCAGTCCTGGGACAGACTACGAGCAGTACTTC. It codes for CASSPGTDYEQYF.

The rearrangement uses TRBV28 and TRBJ2-7; weak D call: TRBD2 (6 bases). Deletions cut 10 bases from V and 2 bases from J, with 12 bases between. This CDR3 comprises 12 residues. Germline V gives CDR1 MDHEN, CDR2 SYDVKM. CDR3 DNA: TGTGCCACCCGGCGGGGTACCTACGAGCAGTACTTC. Its translation is CATRRGTYEQYF.

The chain uses TRBV18 and TRBJ2-1; D is unresolved. Germline-derived CDR1 and CDR2 are KGHSH and LQKENI. Trimming took 3 bases from V and 5 from J, leaving 11 bases between them. The CDR3 runs to 14 residues. The CDR3 reads CASSPQDGHNEQFF. CDR3 DNA sequence: TGTGCCAGCTCACCCCAAGACGGACACAATGAGCAGTTCTTC.

The chain employs TRBV27 and TRBJ1-2; a weak D match, TRBD1 (6 bases). The CDR3 sequence is 14 residues long. The germline gives CDR1 MNHEY, CDR2 SMNVEV (reference sequence). Trimming pared 2 bases from V and 1 base from J, leaving 8 bases between. In DNA, the CDR3 is TGTGCCAGCAGTTTAGGAGGGGGTAACTATGGCTACACCTTC. The encoded protein is CASSLGGGNYGYTF.

The V gene is TRBV9, the J gene TRBJ2-5; 11 bases align to TRBD2. The CDR3 length is 15 residues. J lost 5 bases, V lost 3 bases, and 6 bases had no gene match. Looked up from germline, CDR1 is SGDLS and CDR2 is YYNGEE. CDR3 loop: CASSAGTSGLETQYF. The CDR3 DNA is TGTGCCAGCAGCGCAGGGACTAGCGGCTTGGAGACCCAGTACTTC. Looking up the rest from reference TRBV9 and TRBJ2-5 gives the full variable domain: DSGVTQTPKHLITATGQRVTLRCSPRSGDLSVYWYQQSLDQGLQFLIQYYNGEERAKGNILERFSAQQFPDLHSELNLSSLELGDSALYFCASSAGTSGLETQYFGPGTRLLVL.

The rearrangement links TRBV12-3 or TRBV12-4 to TRBJ2-2; D not certain. The CDR3 spans 12 residues. Trimming took 7 bases from V and 3 from J, leaving 6 bases between them. CDR3 residues: CASTYYTGELFF. The CDR3, as DNA: TGTGCCAGCACCTACTACACCGGGGAGCTGTTTTTT.

The chain carries TRBV2 and TRBJ2-1; 11 bases are a match to TRBD2. The CDR3 loop spans 14 amino acids. The V gene's germline CDR1 is SNHLY and CDR2 FYNNEI. The V segment lost 5 bases and the J segment 9 bases; nucleotides outside the gene matches: 6. As DNA, the CDR3 is TGTGCCAGCAGTCGGACTAGCGGGCTGATTGAGCAGTTCTTC. Translation: CASSRTSGLIEQFF.